The text below deals with one TCR beta chain. What it recognizes is unknown. The sample is drawn from a study of tissue T cells after allogeneic stem cell transplantation. Regarding the study as a whole: Tissue-detected TCR repertoire was only partly captured by blood and spleen T cells. Anatomically similar tissues had similar TCR repertoires within each patient.

Profiling relied on immunoSEQ multiplex PCR, and the TCRdb table lists in-frame clones only, not all of them. The table shows about 1,400 clones, with around 81% occurring only once. From germline, CDR1 is SQVTM and CDR2 ANQGSEA. This CDR3 is 15 amino acids long. Unmatched junction bases numbered 11, after V lost 6 bases and J lost 3 bases. Sequences were derived from spleen tissue, sampled at autopsy. V gene TRBV29-1 combines with J gene TRBJ1-1; 9 bases are a match to TRBD1. The clonotype comes from a male patient aged 40-70 years with steroid-refractory graft-versus-host disease after an allogeneic stem cell transplant. Some T cells may be supplied by the graft donor. The CDR3 is CSVEGTGGEDTEAFF. The CDR3 DNA is TGCAGCGTGGAGGGAACAGGGGGCGAAGACACTGAAGCTTTCTTT.